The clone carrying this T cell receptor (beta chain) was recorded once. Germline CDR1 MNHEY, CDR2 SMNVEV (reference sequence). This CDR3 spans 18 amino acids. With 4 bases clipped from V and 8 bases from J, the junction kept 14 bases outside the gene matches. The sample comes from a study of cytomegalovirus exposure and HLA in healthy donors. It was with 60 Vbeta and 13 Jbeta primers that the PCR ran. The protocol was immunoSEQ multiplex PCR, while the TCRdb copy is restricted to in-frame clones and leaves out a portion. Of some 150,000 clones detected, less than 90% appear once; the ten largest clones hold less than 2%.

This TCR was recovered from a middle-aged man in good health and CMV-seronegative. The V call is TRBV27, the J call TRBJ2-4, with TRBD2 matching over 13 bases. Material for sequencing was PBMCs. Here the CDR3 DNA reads TGTGCCAGCAGTTCATCGCCGGGACTAGCGGGAACGTTGGACATTCAGTACTTC. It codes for CASSSSPGLAGTLDIQYF.